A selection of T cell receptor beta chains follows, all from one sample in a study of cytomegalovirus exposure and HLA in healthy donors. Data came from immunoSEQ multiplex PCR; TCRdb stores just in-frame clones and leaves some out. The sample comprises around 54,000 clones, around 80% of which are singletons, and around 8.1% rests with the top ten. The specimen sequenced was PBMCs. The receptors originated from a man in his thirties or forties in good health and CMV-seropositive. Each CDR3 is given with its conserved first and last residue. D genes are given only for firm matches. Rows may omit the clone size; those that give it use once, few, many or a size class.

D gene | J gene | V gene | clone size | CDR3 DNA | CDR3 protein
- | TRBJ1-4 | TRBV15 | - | TGTGCCACCAGCAGAGGGACAGAAACTAATGAAAAACTGTTTTTT | CATSRGTETNEKLFF
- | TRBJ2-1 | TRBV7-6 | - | TGTGCCAGCAGCTTAATTCCGGGGGATGAGCAGTTCTTC | CASSLIPGDEQFF
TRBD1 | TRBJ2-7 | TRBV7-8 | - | TGTGCCAGCAGCTTGGTAGCTGGGACAGGGGGTGACTACGAGCAGTACTTC | CASSLVAGTGGDYEQYF
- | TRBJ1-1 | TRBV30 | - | TGTGCCTGGAGTGTACGGAGGACTGAAGCTTTCTTT | CAWSVRRTEAFF
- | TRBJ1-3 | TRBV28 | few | TGTGCCAGCAGTGCCCCAGGGGACTCTGGAAACACCATATATTTT | CASSAPGDSGNTIYF
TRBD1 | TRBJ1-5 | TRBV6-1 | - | TGTGCCAGCAGTGAATTGGCGACAGGGGCTAGCAATCAGCCCCAGCATTTT | CASSELATGASNQPQHF
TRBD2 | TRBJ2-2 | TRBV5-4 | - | TGTGCCAGCAGCTTGGGACTAGCGGAGAACACCGGGGAGCTGTTTTTT | CASSLGLAENTGELFF
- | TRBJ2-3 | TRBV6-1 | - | TGTGCCAGCAGGACACAAACTAGCACAGATACGCAGTATTTT | CASRTQTSTDTQYF
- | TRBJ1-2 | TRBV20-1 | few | TGCAGTGCTAGCGACTATGGCTACACCTTC | CSASDYGYTF
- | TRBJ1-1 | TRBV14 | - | TGTGCCAGCAGCCATGCAGGTAACACTGAAGCTTTCTTT | CASSHAGNTEAFF
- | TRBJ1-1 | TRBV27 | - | TGTGCCAGCCGATTTCAGGGGAACACTGAAGCTTTCTTT | CASRFQGNTEAFF
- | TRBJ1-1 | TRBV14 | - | TGTGCCAGCAGCCAAGGAGGGAACACTGAAGCTTTCTTT | CASSQGGNTEAFF
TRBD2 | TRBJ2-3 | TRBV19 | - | TGTGCCAGTAGTGCGACTAGCGGGGGGACAACTAGCACAGATACGCAGTATTTT | CASSATSGGTTSTDTQYF
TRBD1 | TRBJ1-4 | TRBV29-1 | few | TGCAGCGGGATGGGACAGGGCGATGAAAAACTGTTTTTT | CSGMGQGDEKLFF
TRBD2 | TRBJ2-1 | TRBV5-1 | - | TGCGCCAGCATCCCCCGGGGGGACGGGGGCTACAATGAGCAGTTCTTC | CASIPRGDGGYNEQFF
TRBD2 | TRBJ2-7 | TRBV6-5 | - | TGTGCCAGCAGTTCTCCCTTAGCGGGGGGGACCTACGAGCAGTACTTC | CASSSPLAGGTYEQYF
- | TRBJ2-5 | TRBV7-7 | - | TGTGCCAGCAGCTTAGATGGGCTACAAGAGACCCAGTACTTC | CASSLDGLQETQYF
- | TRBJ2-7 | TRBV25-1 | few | TGTGCCAGCAGCAGGGCCTACGAGCAGTACTTC | CASSRAYEQYF
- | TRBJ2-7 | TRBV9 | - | TGTGCCAGCAGCGTAGGCGGGGATGCCTACGAGCAGTACTTC | CASSVGGDAYEQYF
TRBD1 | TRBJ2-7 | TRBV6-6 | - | TGTGCCAGCAGTTACGACAGGGTGAGGGAGCAGTACTTC | CASSYDRVREQYF
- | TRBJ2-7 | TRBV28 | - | TGTGCCAGCAGTTCCACCATGCGGGACAGCTCCTACGAGCAGTACTTC | CASSSTMRDSSYEQYF
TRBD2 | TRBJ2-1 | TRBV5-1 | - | TGCGCCAGCAGCTCTCTGGGGACTAGTGATACCTCCTACAATGAGCAGTTCTTC | CASSSLGTSDTSYNEQFF
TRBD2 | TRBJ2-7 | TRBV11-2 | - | TGTGCCAGCAGGGGGCTAGCGGGGGCGAACTCCTACGAGCAGTACTTC | CASRGLAGANSYEQYF
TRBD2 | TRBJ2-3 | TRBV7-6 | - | TGTGCCAGCAGCTTCCAACTAGCGGGGGACCCCACAGATACGCAGTATTTT | CASSFQLAGDPTDTQYF
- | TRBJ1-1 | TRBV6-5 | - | TGTGCCAGCAGTTACTCGCTCCCAGGCCGGTTGGAAGCTTTCTTT | CASSYSLPGRLEAFF
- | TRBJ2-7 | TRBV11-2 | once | TGTGCCAGCAGCTTAGGGGTTACAGGGCACGAGCAGTACTTC | CASSLGVTGHEQYF
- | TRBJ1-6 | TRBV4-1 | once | TGCGCCAGCAGCCAAGTTGTGGGTCAGGGGAGCTCCTATAATTCACCCCTCCACTTT | CASSQVVGQGSSYNSPLHF
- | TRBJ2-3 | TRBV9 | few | TGTGCCAGCAGCCTTGGGAGTACAGATACGCAGTATTTT | CASSLGSTDTQYF
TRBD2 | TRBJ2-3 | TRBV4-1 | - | TGCGCCAGCAGCCTCACTGGGACTAGCGGCACAGATACGCAGTATTTT | CASSLTGTSGTDTQYF
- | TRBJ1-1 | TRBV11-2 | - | TGTGCCAGCAGCTCCCCGGGGTCGGCTTCGGATGAAGCTTTCTTT | CASSSPGSASDEAFF
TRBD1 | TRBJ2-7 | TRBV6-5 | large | TGTGCCAGCAGTTACTCGGGGGACAGGGAGCAGTACTTC | CASSYSGDREQYF
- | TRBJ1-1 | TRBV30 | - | TGTGCCTGGACCGGGACTCTACGGAACACTGAAGCTTTCTTT | CAWTGTLRNTEAFF
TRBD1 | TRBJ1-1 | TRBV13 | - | TGTGCCAGCAGCGACCGGCTAGGGGGCGTTCTGAACACTGAAGCTTTCTTT | CASSDRLGGVLNTEAFF
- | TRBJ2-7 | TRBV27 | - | TGTGCCAGCAGCCCCACAGGGATTCACGAGCAGTACTTC | CASSPTGIHEQYF
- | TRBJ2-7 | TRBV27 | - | TGTGCCAGCAGTCCCAGTACAGTAATCTCCTACGAGCAGTACTTC | CASSPSTVISYEQYF
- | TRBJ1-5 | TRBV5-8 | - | TGTGCCAGCAGCTTGGGGGCGCGGGGGAGCAATCAGCCCCAGCATTTT | CASSLGARGSNQPQHF
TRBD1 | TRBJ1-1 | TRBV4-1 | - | TGCGCCAGCAGTTTGACAGGGGGCGGCACTGAAGCTTTCTTT | CASSLTGGGTEAFF
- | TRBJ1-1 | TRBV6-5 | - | TGTGCCAGCACGGGGAACACTGAAGCTTTCTTT | CASTGNTEAFF